This TCR beta chain was captured by sequencing in a study of T cell repertoires in cytomegalovirus infection. Whole-study context: Carrying CMV and the relevant HLA type showed in public TCR beta signatures. Study observations and caveats: Cumulative public TCR beta family frequency identified CMV carriers with the relevant HLA. Within the response measured ex vivo, HLA-C-restricted CMV-specific TCR beta clonotypes were dominant.

This clonotype was found many times. Antigen unknown. V lost 5 bases, J lost 3 bases, and 9 bases lay in between. CDR1 SGHRS and CDR2 YFSETQ come from the germline V gene. This CDR3 has 12 residues. TCRdb re-analysed the reads in MiXCR, keeping a single row per CDR3 protein. The sample has about 460,000 distinct CDR3 sequences; about 10% are singletons. What was sequenced was PBMCs. The sequence was obtained from a human donor in good health (CMV status not recorded). Some clones in this sample may be carry-over from other donors' samples. This sequence joins TRBV5-1 and TRBJ2-7, with D unresolved. The CDR3 region has the DNA TGCGCCAGCAGATCTGGACGCTACGAGCAGTACTTC. This gives the protein CASRSGRYEQYF.